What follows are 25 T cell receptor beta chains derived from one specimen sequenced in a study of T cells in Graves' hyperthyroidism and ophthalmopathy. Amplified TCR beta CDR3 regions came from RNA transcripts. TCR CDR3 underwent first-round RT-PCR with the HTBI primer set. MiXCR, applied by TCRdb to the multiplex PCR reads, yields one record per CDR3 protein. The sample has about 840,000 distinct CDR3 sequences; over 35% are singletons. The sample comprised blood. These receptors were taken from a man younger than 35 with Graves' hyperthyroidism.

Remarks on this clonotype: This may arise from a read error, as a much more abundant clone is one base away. CDR3 protein: CSAGGSANGNQPQHF. The DNA of the CDR3 is TGCAGTGCTGGAGGGTCTGCGAACGGCAATCAGCCCCAGCATTTT. This chain joins TRBV20-1 and TRBJ1-5, with no clear D. The V gene's germline CDR1 is DFQATT and CDR2 SNEGSKA (reference sequence). With 5 bases removed from V and 2 bases from J, the gap between germline ends came to 16 bases. This CDR3 comprises 15 residues.

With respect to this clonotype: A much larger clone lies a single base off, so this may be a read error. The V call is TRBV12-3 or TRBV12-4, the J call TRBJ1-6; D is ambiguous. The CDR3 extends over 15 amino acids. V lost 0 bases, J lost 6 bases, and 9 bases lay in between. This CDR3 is CASSLATSSNSPLHF. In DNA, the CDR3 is TGTGCCAGCAGTTTAGCGACAAGCAGTAATTCACCCCTCCACTTT.

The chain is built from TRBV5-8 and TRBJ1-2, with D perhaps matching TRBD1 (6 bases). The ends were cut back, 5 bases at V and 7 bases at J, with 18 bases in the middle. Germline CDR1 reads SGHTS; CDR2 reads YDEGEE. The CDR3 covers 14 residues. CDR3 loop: CASRRNYREGGYTF. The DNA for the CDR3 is TGTGCCAGCAGAAGGAACTACAGGGAGGGTGGCTACACCTTC. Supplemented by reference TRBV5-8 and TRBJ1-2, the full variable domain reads EAGVTQSPTHLIKTRGQQATLRCSPISGHTSVYWYQQALGLGLQFLLWYDEGEERNRGNFPPRFSGRQFPNYSSELNVNALELEDSALYLCASRRNYREGGYTFGSGTRLTVV.

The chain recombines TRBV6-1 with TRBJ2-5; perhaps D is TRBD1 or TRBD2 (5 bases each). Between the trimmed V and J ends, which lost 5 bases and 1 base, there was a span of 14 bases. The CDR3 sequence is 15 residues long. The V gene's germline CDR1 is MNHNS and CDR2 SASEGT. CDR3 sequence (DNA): TGTGCCAGCAGTCCGGGACCCGAAGGCCAAGAGACCCAGTACTTC. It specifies CASSPGPEGQETQYF.

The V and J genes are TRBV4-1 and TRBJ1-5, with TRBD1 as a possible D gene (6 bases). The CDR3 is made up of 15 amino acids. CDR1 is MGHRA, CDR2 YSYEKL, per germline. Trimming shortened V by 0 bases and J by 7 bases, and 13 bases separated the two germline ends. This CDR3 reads CASSQELGGWQPQHF. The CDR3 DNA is TGCGCCAGCAGCCAAGAGTTGGGGGGCTGGCAGCCCCAGCATTTT.

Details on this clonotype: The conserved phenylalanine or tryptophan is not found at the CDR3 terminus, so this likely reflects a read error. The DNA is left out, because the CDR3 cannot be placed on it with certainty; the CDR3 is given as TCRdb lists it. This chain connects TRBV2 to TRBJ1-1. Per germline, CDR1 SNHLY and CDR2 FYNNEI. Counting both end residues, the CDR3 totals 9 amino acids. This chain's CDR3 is CASSSSGGP.

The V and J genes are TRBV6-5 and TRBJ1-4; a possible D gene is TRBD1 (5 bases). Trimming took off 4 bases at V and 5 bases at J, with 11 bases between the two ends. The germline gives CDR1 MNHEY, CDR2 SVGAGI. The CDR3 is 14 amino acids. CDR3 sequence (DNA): TGTGCCAGCAGTTGGGCTGGGGGGAATGAAAAACTGTTTTTT. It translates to CASSWAGGNEKLFF.

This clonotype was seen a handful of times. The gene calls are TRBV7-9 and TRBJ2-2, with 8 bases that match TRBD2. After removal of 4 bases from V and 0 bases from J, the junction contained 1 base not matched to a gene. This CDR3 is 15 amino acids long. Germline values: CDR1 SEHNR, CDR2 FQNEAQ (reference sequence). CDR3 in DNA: TGTGCCAGCAGCTCGACTAGCGCGAACACCGGGGAGCTGTTTTTT. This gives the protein CASSSTSANTGELFF.

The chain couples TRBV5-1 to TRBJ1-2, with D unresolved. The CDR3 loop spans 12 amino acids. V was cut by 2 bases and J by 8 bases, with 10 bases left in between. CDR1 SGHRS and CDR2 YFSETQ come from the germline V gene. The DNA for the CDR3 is TGCGCCAGCAGCTTAGATGGGGAAGGCTACACCTTC. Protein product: CASSLDGEGYTF.

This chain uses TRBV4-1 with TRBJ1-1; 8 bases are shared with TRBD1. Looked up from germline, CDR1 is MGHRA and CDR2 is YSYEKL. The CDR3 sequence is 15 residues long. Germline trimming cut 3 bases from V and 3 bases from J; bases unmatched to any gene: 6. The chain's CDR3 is CASSHKQGVDTEAFF. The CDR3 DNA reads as TGCGCCAGCAGCCATAAACAGGGGGTGGACACTGAAGCTTTCTTT.

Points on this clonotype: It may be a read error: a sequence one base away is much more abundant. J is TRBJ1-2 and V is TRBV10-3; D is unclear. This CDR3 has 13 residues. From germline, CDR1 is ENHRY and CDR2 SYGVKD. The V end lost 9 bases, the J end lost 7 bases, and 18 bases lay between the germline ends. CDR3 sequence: CAITEHPPGGYTF. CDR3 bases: TGTGCCATTACAGAACACCCCCCGGGTGGCTACACCTTC.

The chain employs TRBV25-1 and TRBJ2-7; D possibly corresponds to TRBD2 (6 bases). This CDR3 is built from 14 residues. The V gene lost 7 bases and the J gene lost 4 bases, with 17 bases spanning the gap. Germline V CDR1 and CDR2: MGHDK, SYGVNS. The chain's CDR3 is CASTSRRARYEQYF. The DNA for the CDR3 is TGTGCCAGCACCTCCCGGAGGGCGCGGTACGAGCAGTACTTC.

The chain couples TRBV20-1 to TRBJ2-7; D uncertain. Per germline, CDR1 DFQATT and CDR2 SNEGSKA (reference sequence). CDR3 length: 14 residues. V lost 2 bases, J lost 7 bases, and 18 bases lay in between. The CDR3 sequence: CSARWRSRVGEQYF. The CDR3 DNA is TGCAGTGCTAGATGGCGTTCCCGAGTGGGAGAGCAGTACTTC.

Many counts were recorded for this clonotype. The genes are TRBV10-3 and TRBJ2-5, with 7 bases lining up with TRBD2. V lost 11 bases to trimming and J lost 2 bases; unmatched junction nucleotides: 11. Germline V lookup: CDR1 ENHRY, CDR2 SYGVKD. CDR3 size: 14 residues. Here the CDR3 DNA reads TGTGCCTCCAGGACCGGGGGGAAGCAAGAGACCCAGTACTTC. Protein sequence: CASRTGGKQETQYF.

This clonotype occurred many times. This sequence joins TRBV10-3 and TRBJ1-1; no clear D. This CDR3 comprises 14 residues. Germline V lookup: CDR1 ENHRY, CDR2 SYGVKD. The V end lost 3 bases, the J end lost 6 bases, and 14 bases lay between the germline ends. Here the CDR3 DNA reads TGTGCCATCAGTGAAGGGATTGGGTCCTCTGAAGCTTTCTTT. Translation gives CAISEGIGSSEAFF.

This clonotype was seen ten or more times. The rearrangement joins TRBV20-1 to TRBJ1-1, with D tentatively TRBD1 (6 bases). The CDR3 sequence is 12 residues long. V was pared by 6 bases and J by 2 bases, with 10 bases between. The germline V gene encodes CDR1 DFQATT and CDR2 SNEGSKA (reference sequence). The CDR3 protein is CSAGDTNTEAFF. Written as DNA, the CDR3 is TGCAGTGCCGGGGACACCAACACTGAAGCTTTCTTT.

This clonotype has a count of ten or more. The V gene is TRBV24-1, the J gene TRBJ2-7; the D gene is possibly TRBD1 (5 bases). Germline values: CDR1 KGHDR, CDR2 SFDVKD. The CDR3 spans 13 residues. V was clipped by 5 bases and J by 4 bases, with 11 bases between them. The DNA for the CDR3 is TGTGCCACCAGTGCCCTGTCAGGGTACGAGCAGTACTTC. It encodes CATSALSGYEQYF.

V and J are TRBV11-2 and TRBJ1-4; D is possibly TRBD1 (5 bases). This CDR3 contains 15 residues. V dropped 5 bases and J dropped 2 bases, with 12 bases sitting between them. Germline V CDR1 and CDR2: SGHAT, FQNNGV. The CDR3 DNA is TGTGCCAGCAGCGCTAAGGGGCGGACTAATGAAAAACTGTTTTTT. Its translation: CASSAKGRTNEKLFF.

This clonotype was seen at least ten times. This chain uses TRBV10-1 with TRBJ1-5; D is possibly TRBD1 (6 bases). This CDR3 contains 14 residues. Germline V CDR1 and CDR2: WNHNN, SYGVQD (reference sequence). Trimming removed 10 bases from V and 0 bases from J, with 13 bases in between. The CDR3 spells CATRTVNSNQPQHF. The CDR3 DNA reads TGCGCCACCCGGACAGTGAATAGCAATCAGCCCCAGCATTTT.

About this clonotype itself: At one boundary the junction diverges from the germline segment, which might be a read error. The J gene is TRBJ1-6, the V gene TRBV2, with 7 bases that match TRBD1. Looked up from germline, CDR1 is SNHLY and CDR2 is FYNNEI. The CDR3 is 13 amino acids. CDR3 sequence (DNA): TGTTCCAGCAGCCGGGACAGCGATGAGGCTCTCCACTTT. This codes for CSSSRDSDEALHF.

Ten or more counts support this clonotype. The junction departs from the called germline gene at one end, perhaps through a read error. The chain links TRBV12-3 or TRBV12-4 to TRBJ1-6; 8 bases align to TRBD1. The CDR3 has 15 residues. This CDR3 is CASSLDRGYNSPLHF. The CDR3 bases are TGTGCCAGCAGCTTAGACAGGGGCTATAATTCACCCCTCCACTTT.

The CDR3 bases are TGTGCCAGTAGTATTTACCTAGCGGGAGGTTCCGGGGAGCTGTTTTTT. Translation: CASSIYLAGGSGELFF. This sequence joins TRBV19 and TRBJ2-2; TRBD2 matches 11 bases. The ends lost 3 bases at V and 6 bases at J; junction bases unmatched: 6. Germline CDR1 is LNHDA and CDR2 is SQIVND (reference sequence). The CDR3 has 16 amino acids.

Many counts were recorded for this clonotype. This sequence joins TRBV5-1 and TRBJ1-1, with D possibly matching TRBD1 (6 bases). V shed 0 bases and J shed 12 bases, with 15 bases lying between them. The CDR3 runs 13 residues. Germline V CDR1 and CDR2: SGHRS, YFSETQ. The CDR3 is CASSLGTGAKTFF. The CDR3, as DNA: TGCGCCAGCAGCTTGGGGACGGGGGCGAAGACTTTCTTT.

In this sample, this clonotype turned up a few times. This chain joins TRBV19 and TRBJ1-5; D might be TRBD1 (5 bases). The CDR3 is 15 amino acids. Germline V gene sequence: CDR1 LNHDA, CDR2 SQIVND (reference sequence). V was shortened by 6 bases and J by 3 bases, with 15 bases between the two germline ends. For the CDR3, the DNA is TGTGCCAGTAGGAGGTACTTAGGGGACAATCAGCCCCAGCATTTT. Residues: CASRRYLGDNQPQHF.

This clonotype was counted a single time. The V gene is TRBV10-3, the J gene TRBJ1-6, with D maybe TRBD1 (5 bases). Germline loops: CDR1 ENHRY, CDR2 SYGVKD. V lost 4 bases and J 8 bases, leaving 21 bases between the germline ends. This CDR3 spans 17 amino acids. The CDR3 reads CAISARGGVNLDSPLHF. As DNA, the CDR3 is TGTGCCATCAGTGCTAGAGGAGGGGTTAATCTCGATTCACCCCTCCACTTT.